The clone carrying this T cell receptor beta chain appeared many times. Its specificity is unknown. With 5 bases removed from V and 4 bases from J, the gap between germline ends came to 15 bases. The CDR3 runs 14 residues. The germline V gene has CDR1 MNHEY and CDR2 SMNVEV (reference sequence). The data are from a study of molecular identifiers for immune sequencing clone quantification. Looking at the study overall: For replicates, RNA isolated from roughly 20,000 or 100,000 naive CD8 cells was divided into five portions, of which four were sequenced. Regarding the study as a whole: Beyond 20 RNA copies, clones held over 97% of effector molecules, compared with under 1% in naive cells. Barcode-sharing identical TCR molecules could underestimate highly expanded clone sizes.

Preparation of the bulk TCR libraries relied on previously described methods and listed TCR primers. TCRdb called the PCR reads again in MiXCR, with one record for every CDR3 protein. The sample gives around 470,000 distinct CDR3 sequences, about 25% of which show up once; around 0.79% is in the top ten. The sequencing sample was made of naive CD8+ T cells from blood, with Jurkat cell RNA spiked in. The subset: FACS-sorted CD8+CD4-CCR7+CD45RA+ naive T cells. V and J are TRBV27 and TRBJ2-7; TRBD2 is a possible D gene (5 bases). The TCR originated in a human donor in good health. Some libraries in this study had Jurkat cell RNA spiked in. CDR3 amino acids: CASSLGSSSYEQYF. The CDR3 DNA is TGTGCCAGCAGTCTGGGTTCTAGCTCGTACGAGCAGTACTTC.